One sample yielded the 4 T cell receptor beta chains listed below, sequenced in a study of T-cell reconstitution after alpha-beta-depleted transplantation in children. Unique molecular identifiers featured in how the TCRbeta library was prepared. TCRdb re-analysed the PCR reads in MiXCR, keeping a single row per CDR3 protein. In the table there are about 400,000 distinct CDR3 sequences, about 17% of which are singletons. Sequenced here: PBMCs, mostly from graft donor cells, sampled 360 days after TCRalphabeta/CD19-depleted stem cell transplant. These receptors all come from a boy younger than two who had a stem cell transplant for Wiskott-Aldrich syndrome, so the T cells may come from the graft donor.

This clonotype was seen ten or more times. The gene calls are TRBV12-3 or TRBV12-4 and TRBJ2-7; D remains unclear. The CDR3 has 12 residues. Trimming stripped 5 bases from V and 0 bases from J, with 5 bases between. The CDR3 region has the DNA TGTGCCAGCAGTGCCCACTCCTACGAGCAGTACTTC. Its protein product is CASSAHSYEQYF.

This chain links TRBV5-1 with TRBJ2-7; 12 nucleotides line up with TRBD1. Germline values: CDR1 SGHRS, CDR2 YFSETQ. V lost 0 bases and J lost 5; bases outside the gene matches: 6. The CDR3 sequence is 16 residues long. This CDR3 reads CASSLAGGQGAHEQYF. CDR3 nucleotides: TGCGCCAGCAGCTTGGCCGGGGGACAGGGGGCCCACGAGCAGTACTTC.

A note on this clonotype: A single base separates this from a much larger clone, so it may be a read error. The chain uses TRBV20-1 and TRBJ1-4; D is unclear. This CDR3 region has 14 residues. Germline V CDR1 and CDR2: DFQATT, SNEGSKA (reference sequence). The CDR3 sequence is CSARGDGSNEKLLF. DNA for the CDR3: TGCAGTGCTAGAGGAGACGGTTCTAATGAAAAACTGCTTTTT.

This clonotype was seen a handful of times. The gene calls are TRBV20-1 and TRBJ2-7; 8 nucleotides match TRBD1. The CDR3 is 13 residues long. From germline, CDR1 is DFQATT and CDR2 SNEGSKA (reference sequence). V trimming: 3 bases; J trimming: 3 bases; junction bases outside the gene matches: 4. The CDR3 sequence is CSARDRVDYEQYF. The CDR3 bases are TGCAGTGCTAGGGACAGGGTCGACTACGAGCAGTACTTC.